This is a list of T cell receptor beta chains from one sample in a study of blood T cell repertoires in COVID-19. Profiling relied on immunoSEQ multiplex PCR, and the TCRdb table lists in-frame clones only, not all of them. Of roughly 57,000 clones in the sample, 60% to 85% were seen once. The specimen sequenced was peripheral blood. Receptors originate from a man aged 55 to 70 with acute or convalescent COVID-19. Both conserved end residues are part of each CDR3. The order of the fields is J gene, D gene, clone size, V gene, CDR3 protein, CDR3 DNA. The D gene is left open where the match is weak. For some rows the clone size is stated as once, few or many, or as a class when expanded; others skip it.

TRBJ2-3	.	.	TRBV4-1	CASSRSGSSTDTQYF	TGCGCCAGCAGCCGTAGCGGATCTAGCACAGATACGCAGTATTTT
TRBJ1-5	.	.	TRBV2	CASSGEGQPQHF	TGTGCCAGCAGTGGTGAGGGTCAGCCCCAGCATTTT
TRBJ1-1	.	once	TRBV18	CASSLQIRGVNTEAFF	TGTGCCAGCTCCTTACAGATACGGGGGGTGAACACTGAAGCTTTCTTT
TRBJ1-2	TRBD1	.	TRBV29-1	CSVEEGQSHGYTF	TGCAGCGTTGAAGAGGGACAGAGTCATGGCTACACCTTC
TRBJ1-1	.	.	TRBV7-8	CASSYGQNTEAFF	TGTGCCAGCAGCTACGGACAGAACACTGAAGCTTTCTTT
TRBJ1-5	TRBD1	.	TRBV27	CASSLGTGYQPQHF	TGTGCCAGCAGTTTAGGGACAGGTTATCAGCCCCAGCATTTT
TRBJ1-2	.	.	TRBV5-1	CASRTDNYGYTF	TGCGCCAGTCGGACAGACAACTATGGCTACACCTTC
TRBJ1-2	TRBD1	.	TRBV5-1	CASSLAAGGYGYTF	TGCGCCAGCAGCTTGGCGGCAGGGGGATACGGCTACACCTTC
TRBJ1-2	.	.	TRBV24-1	CATSDSDTYGYTF	TGTGCCACCAGTGACTCGGACACATATGGCTACACCTTC
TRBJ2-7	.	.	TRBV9	CASSLTPDLGQYF	TGTGCCAGCAGCCTCACACCTGACCTAGGGCAGTACTTC
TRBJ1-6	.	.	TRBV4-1	CASSPLRQPVDSPLHF	TGCGCCAGCAGCCCCCTCCGACAGCCTGTGGATTCACCCCTCCACTTT
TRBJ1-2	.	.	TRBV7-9	CASSLGAQGGYTF	TGTGCCAGCAGCCTAGGGGCCCAGGGTGGCTACACCTTC
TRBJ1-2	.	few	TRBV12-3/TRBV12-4	CASSLAGNYGYTF	TGTGCCAGCAGTTTGGCGGGTAACTATGGCTACACCTTC
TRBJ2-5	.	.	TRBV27	CASSLSSGEETQYF	TGTGCCAGCAGTTTATCCTCGGGGGAAGAGACCCAGTACTTC
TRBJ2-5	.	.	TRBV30	CAWRRKVSETQYF	TGTGCCTGGAGGAGGAAGGTTTCAGAGACCCAGTACTTC
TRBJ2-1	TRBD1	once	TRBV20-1	CSARTGTGEFF	TGCAGTGCTAGGACCGGGACAGGGGAGTTCTTC
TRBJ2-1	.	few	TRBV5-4	CASSLGWGDEQFF	TGTGCCAGCAGCTTGGGCTGGGGCGATGAGCAGTTCTTC
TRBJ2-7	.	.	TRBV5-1	CASSLAWDSLGQYF	TGCGCCAGCAGCCTTGCCTGGGACTCCCTAGGGCAGTACTTC
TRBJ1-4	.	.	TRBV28	CASRGGRARLFF	TGTGCCAGCAGGGGGGGTCGGGCCCGACTGTTTTTT
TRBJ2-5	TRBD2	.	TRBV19	CASGGATETQYF	TGTGCCAGCGGGGGGGCCACAGAGACCCAGTACTTC